A selection of T cell receptor beta chains follows, all from one sample in a study of T cells in Graves' hyperthyroidism and ophthalmopathy. Via MiXCR, TCRdb re-called the multiplex PCR reads, giving one row per CDR3 protein. The sample yields about 25,000 distinct CDR3 sequences, around 54% seen once. The specimen was blood. These receptors all stem from a woman between 40 and 50 years old with Graves' hyperthyroidism that later progressed to Graves' ophthalmopathy. Each CDR3 is given with its conserved first and last residue. The order of the fields is J gene, V gene, CDR3 protein.

>TRBJ2-5|TRBV9
CASSVEGLEQETQYF
>TRBJ1-1|TRBV2
CASSERRGSSGNTEAFF
>TRBJ1-4|TRBV6-2/TRBV6-3
CASRGFPDYLFF
>TRBJ2-3|TRBV5-1
CASSFAGADTQYF
>TRBJ2-2|TRBV2
CASRTGDAKGELFF
>TRBJ2-5|TRBV20-1
CSALTGLAGHETQYF
>TRBJ2-3|TRBV2
CASPLVAGSTDTQYF
>TRBJ2-2|TRBV19
CASSNRGRGADTGELFF
>TRBJ1-2|TRBV24-1
CATSDSGQVYGYTF
>TRBJ2-1|TRBV28
CASDRGRVEQFF
>TRBJ2-3|TRBV12-1
CARNSGTDTQYF
>TRBJ2-7|TRBV7-3
CASSLSDGYEQYF
>TRBJ2-4|TRBV5-4
CASSFFGGASDKNIQYF
>TRBJ2-5|TRBV11-1
CASSLSTGGRYGETQYF
>TRBJ2-6|TRBV7-3
CASSAQGQGANVLTF
>TRBJ2-3|TRBV15
CATSRGPGQDTDTQYF
>TRBJ2-1|TRBV14
CASSQDYYNEQFF
>TRBJ2-3|TRBV7-6
CASSPTSTDTQYF
>TRBJ2-3|TRBV2
CASSEDRGFLTGTQYF
>TRBJ1-6|TRBV19
CASSPGTSSPLRF
>TRBJ2-3|TRBV7-9
CASSLRRTSGTDTQYF
>TRBJ1-2|TRBV7-9
CASSPAFGGYTF
>TRBJ2-7|TRBV20-1
CSARRPLHYEQYF
>TRBJ2-3|TRBV6-5
CANSYKDTQYF
>TRBJ2-1|TRBV20-1
CSARDRATGGGNEQFF
>TRBJ1-2|TRBV7-8
CASSFTGTGVGYGYTF
>TRBJ1-1|TRBV6-6
CASSYTQGATEAFF
>TRBJ2-7|TRBV30
CAWANRVSYEQYF
>TRBJ2-3|TRBV6-1
CASSARGVTDTQYF
>TRBJ2-1|TRBV20-1
CSATQGRNEQFF
>TRBJ2-1|TRBV14
CASSDFTGFSYNEQFF
>TRBJ2-5|TRBV3-1
CASSQLAGVGFVETQYF
>TRBJ1-4|TRBV7-9
CAWSGDEKLFF
>TRBJ1-2|TRBV20-1
CSARLPYGYTF
>TRBJ1-4|TRBV9
CASSAPDRVVTNEKLFF
>TRBJ2-1|TRBV29-1
CSVSSGNYNEQFF
>TRBJ2-7|TRBV6-5
CASSRDGPLYF
>TRBJ2-2|TRBV24-1
CATSDIRGGNTGELFF
>TRBJ2-1|TRBV10-2
CASTLSLAGGRVEQFF
>TRBJ2-2|TRBV7-3
CASSLGSSGRTGELFF
>TRBJ2-7|TRBV7-9
CASSLEMGGTGEQYF
>TRBJ1-4|TRBV29-1
CSYDGGSFQKLFF
>TRBJ2-3|TRBV7-9
CTSSLSWGATDTQYF
>TRBJ2-7|TRBV2
CASRATGGSYEQYF
>TRBJ2-7|TRBV20-1
CSARGQGSYEQYF
>TRBJ1-1|TRBV7-3
CASSSTGGFEAFF
>TRBJ1-1|TRBV12-3/TRBV12-4
CASSFTGGWTEAFF
>TRBJ2-3|TRBV19
CASSIRQGSTDTQYF
>TRBJ1-3|TRBV6-5
CASSYSSGGNTIYF
>TRBJ2-7|TRBV5-6
CAISLGSRLAGRNYEQYF
>TRBJ2-1|TRBV19
CASSSSDEQFF
>TRBJ1-2|TRBV2
CASSEDRYYGYTF
>TRBJ1-3|TRBV7-7
CAAGGAGNTIYF